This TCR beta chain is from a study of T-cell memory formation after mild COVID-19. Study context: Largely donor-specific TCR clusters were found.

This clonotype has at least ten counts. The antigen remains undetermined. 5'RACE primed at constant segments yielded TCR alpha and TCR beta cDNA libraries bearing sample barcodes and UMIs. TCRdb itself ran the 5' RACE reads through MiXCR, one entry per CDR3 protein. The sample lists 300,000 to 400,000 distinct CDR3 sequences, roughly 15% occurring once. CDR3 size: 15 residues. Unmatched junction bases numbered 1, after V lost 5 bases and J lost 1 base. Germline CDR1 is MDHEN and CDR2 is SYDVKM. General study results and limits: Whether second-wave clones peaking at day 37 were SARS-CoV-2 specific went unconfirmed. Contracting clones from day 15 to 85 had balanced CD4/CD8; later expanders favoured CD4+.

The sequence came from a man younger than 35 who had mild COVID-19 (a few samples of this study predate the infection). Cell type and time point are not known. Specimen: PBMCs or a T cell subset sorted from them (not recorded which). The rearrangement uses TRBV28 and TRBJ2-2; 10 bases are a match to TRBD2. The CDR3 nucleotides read TGTGCCAGCAGTCTAGCGGGGGAGAACACCGGGGAGCTGTTTTTT. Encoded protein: CASSLAGENTGELFF.